A selection of T cell receptor beta chains follows, all from one sample in a study of blood T cell repertoires in COVID-19. Only in-frame clones appear in the TCRdb table, and some are missing; sequencing was by immunoSEQ multiplex PCR. The sample records 85,000 to 110,000 clones, 84% being singletons. Sequenced input: peripheral blood. The receptors originated from a human donor in a cohort sampled during active or convalescent COVID-19. The CDR3 runs from the conserved cysteine through the conserved F or W. D genes are given only for firm matches. The size of a clone is reported for some rows only, either as once, few or many, or as a class for expanded clones.

size	J	D	V	DNA	CDR3
NA	TRBJ1-2	NA	TRBV19	TGTGCCAGTAGTATAGGGCGGGGATCATATGGCTACACCTTC	CASSIGRGSYGYTF
NA	TRBJ1-6	NA	TRBV4-1	TGCGCCAGCAGCCAAGATAGGCGCAGGGCGGACCCCCTCCACTTT	CASSQDRRRADPLHF
NA	TRBJ2-7	TRBD1	TRBV29-1	TGCAGCGTTGACAGTCAGGGGGCCTTGGGAGAGCAGTACTTC	CSVDSQGALGEQYF
NA	TRBJ2-1	NA	TRBV7-8	TGTGCCAGCAGCTTAGATGCTAGGTCCTACAATGAGCAGTTCTTC	CASSLDARSYNEQFF
NA	TRBJ2-1	TRBD1	TRBV4-1	TGCGCCAGCAGCCCACTTCGAGGACAGGGCAGGAAAGAGCAGTTCTTC	CASSPLRGQGRKEQFF
NA	TRBJ1-3	TRBD1	TRBV6-6	TGTGCCAGCAGTTACCCCACAGGGGGCTCTGGAAACACCATATATTTT	CASSYPTGGSGNTIYF
NA	TRBJ2-7	TRBD1	TRBV12-3/TRBV12-4	TGTGCCAGTACTAGACAGGGAACCTACGAGCAGTACTTC	CASTRQGTYEQYF
many	TRBJ1-4	TRBD1	TRBV27	TGTGCCAGCAGTCTCGGGACAGGGGAAGAAAAACTGTTTTTT	CASSLGTGEEKLFF
NA	TRBJ2-2	TRBD1	TRBV28	TGTGCCAGCACCCCAAGGGGACAGGTCACCGGGGAGCTGTTTTTT	CASTPRGQVTGELFF
NA	TRBJ1-5	NA	TRBV19	TGTGCCAGTAGACAGGGTAATTTGAGCAATCAGCCCCAGCATTTT	CASRQGNLSNQPQHF
NA	TRBJ1-4	NA	TRBV7-9	TGTGCCAGCAGCCCACCATTTGGGGGGAGTGCGACTAATGAAAAACTGTTTTTT	CASSPPFGGSATNEKLFF
once	TRBJ2-7	NA	TRBV28	TGTGCCAGCAGTTACGACACCTACGAGCAGTACTTC	CASSYDTYEQYF
NA	TRBJ1-1	TRBD1	TRBV5-1	TGCGCCAGCAGCCTGACAGGGGTAACCACTGAAGCTTTCTTT	CASSLTGVTTEAFF
NA	TRBJ1-2	TRBD1	TRBV29-1	TGCAGCGTCGCGGGACAGGGGGGCTACACCTTC	CSVAGQGGYTF
NA	TRBJ2-1	NA	TRBV5-1	TGCGCCAGCAGGCCCCTAGGAGACTACAATGAGCAGTTCTTC	CASRPLGDYNEQFF
once	TRBJ2-1	TRBD2	TRBV9	TGTGCCAGCAGCGTAGTGAGCGGGGGCCGAGGCAATGAGCAGTTCTTC	CASSVVSGGRGNEQFF
NA	TRBJ1-1	TRBD1	TRBV6-5	TGTGCCAGCAGTAAAAGGACAGGAGGTAACACTGAAGCTTTCTTT	CASSKRTGGNTEAFF
NA	TRBJ2-5	TRBD1	TRBV19	TGTGCCAGTAGTACGGACAGGGACCAAGAGACCCAGTACTTC	CASSTDRDQETQYF
NA	TRBJ2-1	NA	TRBV5-3	TGTGCCAGAAGCTTGGGTAGTTGTGACAATGAGCAGTTCTTC	CARSLGSCDNEQFF
NA	TRBJ2-2	TRBD2	TRBV7-2	TGTGCCAGCAGCCCCTTAGCGGGGGAGGCCGGGGAGCTGTTTTTT	CASSPLAGEAGELFF
once	TRBJ2-7	NA	TRBV20-1	TGCAGTGGCGGGTACTCCTACGAGCAGTACTTC	CSGGYSYEQYF
NA	TRBJ2-5	NA	TRBV6-2/TRBV6-3	TGTGCCAGCAGTTACGAGGGTAGGGGGACCAACCAAGAGACCCAGTACTTC	CASSYEGRGTNQETQYF
NA	TRBJ2-7	TRBD2	TRBV5-5	TGTGCCAGCAGCTTGGGGGGACTAGTACCCTACGAGCAGTACTTC	CASSLGGLVPYEQYF
NA	TRBJ2-5	NA	TRBV11-3	TGTGCCAGCAGCTCATTAAGGGGTGAAGAGACCCAGTACTTC	CASSSLRGEETQYF
NA	TRBJ1-2	NA	TRBV2	TGTGCCAGCAGTGAACTTGGAGGCGGGGGCTACACCTTC	CASSELGGGGYTF
NA	TRBJ1-5	TRBD1	TRBV19	TGTGCCAGTAGTATCGGACAGGGGCGAAGCCTCAATCAGCCCCAGCATTTT	CASSIGQGRSLNQPQHF
NA	TRBJ1-1	NA	TRBV5-1	TGCGCCAGCAGCTCCCAGGGATGGGGCACTGAAGCTTTCTTT	CASSSQGWGTEAFF
NA	TRBJ2-2	NA	TRBV11-2	TGTGCCAGCAGCTTAGTTCGGACCGGGGAGCTGTTTTTT	CASSLVRTGELFF
NA	TRBJ1-1	NA	TRBV28	TGTGCCAGCAGTTTATACCCGGAGGGGATGAACACTGAAGCTTTCTTT	CASSLYPEGMNTEAFF
NA	TRBJ2-1	NA	TRBV4-1	TGCGCCAGCAGCCAAGAGGGGGCGATTCACAATGAGCAGTTCTTC	CASSQEGAIHNEQFF
NA	TRBJ2-5	TRBD1	TRBV4-1	TGCGCCAGCAGCCTCGAGACAGGGGGATTTGGGACCCAGTACTTC	CASSLETGGFGTQYF
many	TRBJ2-2	NA	TRBV19	TGTGCCAGTAGTATAGACAGAAGGAACACCGGGGAGCTGTTTTTT	CASSIDRRNTGELFF
NA	TRBJ1-3	NA	TRBV28	TGTGCCGACCTCCAGGGGATAGGCGGAAACACCATATATTTT	CADLQGIGGNTIYF
NA	TRBJ1-2	NA	TRBV11-2	TGTGCCAGCAGCTTAGCCCGCCTACGGGGGTTCGATGGCTACACCTTC	CASSLARLRGFDGYTF
NA	TRBJ2-2	NA	TRBV5-1	TGCGCCAGCAGCTTGGAGGGCTCAGGGGTGAGCACCGGGGAGCTGTTTTTT	CASSLEGSGVSTGELFF
NA	TRBJ2-2	TRBD1	TRBV3-1/TRBV3-2	TGTGCCAGCAGCCTAGGACAGGGGTGGATAGCCGGGGAGCTGTTTTTT	CASSLGQGWIAGELFF
NA	TRBJ2-5	TRBD1	TRBV5-1	TGCGCCAGCAGCTTATCCGGGACAGGGGCCCGGGAGACCCAGTACTTC	CASSLSGTGARETQYF
few	TRBJ1-1	TRBD1	TRBV29-1	TGCAGCACCCAACAGGGGATGAACACTGAAGCTTTCTTT	CSTQQGMNTEAFF
few	TRBJ2-7	NA	TRBV7-6	TGTGCCAGCAGCCCCCTACAGCCGGGAGTGGGTTCCGAGCAGTACTTC	CASSPLQPGVGSEQYF
NA	TRBJ2-5	NA	TRBV12-5	TGTGCTAGTGGCCCTCGAGTGGAGACCCAGTACTTC	CASGPRVETQYF
NA	TRBJ1-5	NA	TRBV6-2/TRBV6-3	TGTGCCAGCAGTTACCGGGGCGCGTCTGGGAGGTCCAATCAGCCCCAGCATTTT	CASSYRGASGRSNQPQHF
NA	TRBJ1-6	TRBD1	TRBV28	TGTGCCAGCAACTACAGGGGACTCTATAATTCACCCCTCCACTTT	CASNYRGLYNSPLHF
NA	TRBJ2-3	TRBD1	TRBV4-2	TGTGCCAGCAGCTTGCTGTTCGGGACAGGGGGCACAGATACGCAGTATTTT	CASSLLFGTGGTDTQYF
NA	TRBJ2-2	TRBD2	TRBV14	TGTGCCAGCAGCCGACTAGCAAGGGAGCTGTTTTTT	CASSRLARELFF
once	TRBJ1-1	NA	TRBV20-1	TGCAGTGCTAGTTATGACAGAGTGAACACTGAAGCTTTCTTT	CSASYDRVNTEAFF
NA	TRBJ2-3	TRBD1	TRBV4-2	TGTGCCAGCAGCCATGTTGACAGGGAAAATACGCAGTATTTT	CASSHVDRENTQYF
NA	TRBJ1-2	NA	TRBV14	TGTGCCAGCAGCCAAGATCCTACGCCCCGGAGGTATGGCTACACCTTC	CASSQDPTPRRYGYTF
NA	TRBJ1-2	TRBD1	TRBV30	TGTGCCTGGAGTCCCCTTCGACAGGGGCCCCGTTATGGCTACACCTTC	CAWSPLRQGPRYGYTF
NA	TRBJ1-5	TRBD1	TRBV7-8	TGTGCCAGCAGCATGACAGGGGGCAATCAGCCCCAGCATTTT	CASSMTGGNQPQHF
NA	TRBJ1-6	NA	TRBV6-1	TGCGCCAGCAGTGAAGCTTGGGCCCCGGCCTCACCCCTCCACTTT	CASSEAWAPASPLHF
NA	TRBJ1-3	NA	TRBV5-1	TGCGCCAGCAGTGTTAGTCAGGACTCTGGAAACACCATATATTTT	CASSVSQDSGNTIYF
few	TRBJ1-1	NA	TRBV6-1	TGTGCCAGCAGTGCGAGCTCCGGTCCCTCCGGAGGTGAAGCTTTCTTT	CASSASSGPSGGEAFF
NA	TRBJ1-3	NA	TRBV20-1	TGCAGTGCCAGTTGGGGGGGGTCTGGAAACACCATATATTTT	CSASWGGSGNTIYF